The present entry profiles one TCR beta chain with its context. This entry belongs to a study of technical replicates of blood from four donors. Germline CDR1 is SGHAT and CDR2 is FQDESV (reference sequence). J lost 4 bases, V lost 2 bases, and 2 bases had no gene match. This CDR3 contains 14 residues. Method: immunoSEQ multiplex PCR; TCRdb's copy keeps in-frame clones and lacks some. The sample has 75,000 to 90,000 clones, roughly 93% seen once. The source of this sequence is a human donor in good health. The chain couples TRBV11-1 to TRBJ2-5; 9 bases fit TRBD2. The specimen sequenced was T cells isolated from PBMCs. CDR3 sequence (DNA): TGTGCCAGCAGCTTAAGAGCGGGGGGAGAGACCCAGTACTTC. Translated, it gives CASSLRAGGETQYF.